The sample holds a few counts of the clone carrying this T cell receptor (beta chain). During its preparation, the TCRbeta library received unique molecular identifiers. TCRdb re-analysed the PCR reads in MiXCR, keeping a single row per CDR3 protein. Of 300,000 or so distinct CDR3 sequences detected, 20% to 30% appear once; the ten largest clones hold 9.5% to 13%. CDR1 is SGHRS and CDR2 is YFSETQ in the germline V gene. The V end was cut by 7 bases, the J end by 2 bases, with 16 bases between. The CDR3 sequence is 14 residues long. This sample was taken from a study of T-cell reconstitution after alpha-beta-depleted transplantation in children.

The rearrangement links TRBV5-1 to TRBJ2-7; the D gene is possibly TRBD1 (6 bases). The input for sequencing was PBMCs, mostly from graft donor cells, taken 180 days after TCRalphabeta/CD19-depleted stem cell transplant. The TCR sequence derives from a male patient younger than 18 who had a stem cell transplant for acute lymphoblastic leukemia, so the T cells may come from the graft donor. Here the CDR3 reads CASFQQTGPYEQYF. The CDR3 region has the DNA TGCGCCAGCTTCCAGCAGACAGGCCCCTACGAGCAGTACTTC.